This T cell receptor beta chain was observed in a study of cytomegalovirus exposure and HLA in healthy donors. Both 60 Vbeta primers and 13 Jbeta primers went into the PCR. The method was immunoSEQ multiplex PCR; TCRdb's version includes in-frame clones alone and lacks a portion of them. Among 75,000 to 80,000 clones, around 80% were seen once, and the ten largest hold about 1.1%. V was cut by 3 bases and J by 5 bases, with 11 bases left in between. CDR3 length: 14 amino acids. Germline assignment: CDR1 LGHNT and CDR2 FRNRAP. The chain carries TRBV12-5 and TRBJ1-5, with D possibly being TRBD1 (5 bases). This TCR was recovered from a male donor in good health and CMV-seronegative. Sequenced input: PBMCs. The CDR3 bases are TGTGCTAGTGGTTTAGGGCAGGGCCATCAGCCCCAGCATTTT. It yields the protein CASGLGQGHQPQHF.